These 24 T cell receptor beta chains share one sample of origin, sequenced in a study of T cells in Graves' hyperthyroidism and ophthalmopathy. There were TCR beta CDR3 regions amplified from RNA transcripts. The HTBI primer set served for first-round RT-PCR of the TCR CDR3. MiXCR, run by TCRdb on the multiplex PCR reads, gives a single entry per CDR3 protein. The sample shows 660,000 or so distinct CDR3 sequences, just under 45% of them seen only once. The sample comprised peripheral blood or thyroid tissue (not recorded which). The receptors were gathered from an adult man with Graves' disease, either hyperthyroidism or ophthalmopathy (not recorded which).

CDR3 sequence reads: CASSRSSSSGANVLTF. The CDR3 nucleotides read TGTGCCAGCAGCCGAAGTAGTTCCTCTGGGGCCAACGTCCTGACTTTC. The chain links TRBV7-2 to TRBJ2-6; D ambiguous. The germline V and J ends were trimmed by 5 bases and 0 bases, with 11 bases remaining between them. The CDR3 length is 16 residues. CDR1 is SGHTA and CDR2 is FQGNSA in the germline V gene.

The gene calls are TRBV7-8 and TRBJ1-5, with D perhaps TRBD1 (5 bases). CDR3 length: 15 amino acids. The V end was cut by 9 bases, the J end by 7 bases, with 22 bases between. CDR1 and CDR2 (germline): SGHVS, FQNEAQ. CDR3 protein: CASSSRDVSLQPQHF. For the CDR3, the DNA is TGTGCCAGTAGTTCCCGGGACGTCTCCTTACAGCCCCAGCATTTT.

This clonotype appeared once. This rearrangement joins TRBV10-3 to TRBJ2-5; 7 bases fit TRBD1. This CDR3 is built from 15 residues. In germline, CDR1 is ENHRY, CDR2 SYGVKD. Trimming cost V 10 bases and J 5 bases; bases outside gene matches: 16. The CDR3: CASSLDRVGKETQYF. The CDR3 nucleotides read TGTGCCAGCAGCCTAGACAGGGTAGGGAAGGAGACCCAGTACTTC.

The chain has TRBV5-1 and TRBJ2-7, with 13 bases aligning to TRBD2. After removal of 3 bases from V and 5 bases from J, the junction contained 8 bases not matched to a gene. Germline V gene lookup returns CDR1 SGHRS and CDR2 YFSETQ. The length of the CDR3 is 16 residues. CDR3 sequence reads: CASSSGLAGRVDEQYF. CDR3 nucleotides: TGCGCCAGCAGCTCGGGACTAGCGGGAAGGGTCGACGAGCAGTACTTC.

The chain uses TRBV7-8 and TRBJ2-7, with TRBD2 matching 14 bases. The CDR3 sequence is 16 residues long. Trimming took 5 bases from V and 2 from J; bases not matched to a gene: 5. Germline assignment: CDR1 SGHVS and CDR2 FQNEAQ. CDR3 residues: CASSQATSGRAYEQYF. The DNA of the CDR3 is TGTGCCAGCAGCCAAGCGACTAGCGGGAGGGCCTACGAGCAGTACTTC.

This chain's CDR3 is CASRLRQGRDTEAFF. CDR3 DNA: TGTGCCAGCAGGTTAAGACAGGGCCGGGACACTGAAGCTTTCTTT. The chain is built from TRBV7-2 and TRBJ1-1, with 7 nucleotides matching TRBD1. Germline V lookup: CDR1 SGHTA, CDR2 FQGNSA. The CDR3 spans 15 residues. V lost 6 bases and J lost 3; bases outside the gene matches: 10. Together with reference TRBV7-2 and TRBJ1-1, the CDR3 gives the full variable domain: GAGVSQSPSNKVTEKGKDVELRCDPISGHTALYWYRQSLGQGLEFLIYFQGNSAPDKSGLPSDRFSAERTGGSVSTLTIQRTQQEDSAVYLCASRLRQGRDTEAFFGQGTRLTVV.

This clonotype was recorded only once. It may be a read error: a sequence one base away is much more abundant. This chain joins TRBV2 and TRBJ1-5; possible D gene TRBD1, 5 bases. Trimming left V 8 bases short and J 1 base short, with 12 bases between. The CDR3 spans 14 residues. Germline values: CDR1 SNHLY, CDR2 FYNNEI. The CDR3 DNA sequence: TGTGCCAGCCGGGGGGTAGTAAGCAATCAGCCCCAGCATTTT. It codes for CASRGVVSNQPQHF.

This clonotype showed up many times. This sequence joins TRBV10-3 and TRBJ1-6; the match to TRBD1 covers 9 bases. Germline V CDR1 and CDR2: ENHRY, SYGVKD. Losses at the gene ends were 10 bases for V and 6 bases for J; bases not matched to a gene: 7. The CDR3 runs to 14 residues. The CDR3 reads CATQGTGSNSPLHF. In nucleotides, the CDR3 is TGTGCCACCCAGGGGACAGGGAGTAATTCACCCCTCCACTTT.

The genes are TRBV7-2 and TRBJ2-7; D is undetermined. Germline loops: CDR1 SGHTA, CDR2 FQGNSA. This CDR3 is 16 amino acids long. V was clipped by 5 bases and J by 0 bases, with 17 bases between them. The CDR3 reads CASSVVRRGSSYEQYF. The CDR3 nucleotides are TGTGCCAGCAGCGTTGTGCGGCGCGGTAGCTCCTACGAGCAGTACTTC.

The chain combines TRBV10-3 with TRBJ1-6; no clear D gene. V gave up 4 bases and J gave up 8 bases, with 18 bases separating them. This CDR3 region has 16 residues. Germline CDR1 is ENHRY and CDR2 is SYGVKD. The CDR3 reads CAISVTSGSGDSPLHF. The DNA for the CDR3 is TGTGCCATCAGTGTAACTAGCGGGAGTGGGGATTCACCCCTCCACTTT.

On this clonotype itself: One base away lies a much larger clone, so this may be a sequencing read error. This sequence joins TRBV6-1 and TRBJ1-5; 9 bases agree with TRBD1. The germline V gene encodes CDR1 MNHNS and CDR2 SASEGT. This CDR3 is built from 15 residues. The CDR3 DNA is TGTGTCAGCAGACCGACCGGGACAGGGAATCAGCCCCAGCATTTT. Its protein is CVSRPTGTGNQPQHF.

J is TRBJ2-5 and V is TRBV2, with 8 bases fitting TRBD2. This CDR3 has 18 residues. With V trimmed by 6 bases and J by 7 bases, 22 bases remained unmatched. The germline gives CDR1 SNHLY, CDR2 FYNNEI. The CDR3 nucleotides read TGTGCCAGCAGCGAGCGTATGGGGGTAGCGGGATATCGAGGGACCCAGTACTTC. It codes for CASSERMGVAGYRGTQYF.

This clonotype was picked up many times. The J gene is TRBJ1-2, the V gene TRBV10-3, with 7 positions matching TRBD1. This CDR3 is 13 amino acids long. V trimming: 3 bases; J trimming: 8 bases; junction bases outside the gene matches: 6. Per germline, CDR1 ENHRY and CDR2 SYGVKD. CDR3 region: CAISDDRVGGYTF. CDR3 DNA: TGTGCCATCAGTGATGACAGGGTCGGAGGCTACACCTTC.

The chain is built from TRBV29-1 and TRBJ1-2, with TRBD1 matching over 8 bases. This CDR3 comprises 14 residues. Germline V gives CDR1 SQVTM, CDR2 ANQGSEA. The ends lost 3 bases at V and 2 bases at J; junction bases unmatched: 5. This CDR3 reads CSVERGQANYGYTF. Here the CDR3 DNA reads TGCAGCGTTGAGAGGGGACAGGCCAACTATGGCTACACCTTC.

V is TRBV9 and J is TRBJ1-3, with 9 positions matching TRBD1. The germline V gene has CDR1 SGDLS and CDR2 YYNGEE. This CDR3 has 15 amino acids. Losses at the gene ends were 4 bases for V and 2 bases for J; bases not matched to a gene: 4. The CDR3 coding sequence is TGTGCCAGCAGCCAAGGGGACAGGGCTGGAAACACCATATATTTT. Its protein is CASSQGDRAGNTIYF.

The chain has TRBV29-1 and TRBJ1-3, with unresolved D. Germline CDR1 reads SQVTM; CDR2 reads ANQGSEA. V was trimmed by 4 bases and J by 3 bases, leaving 13 bases between them. This CDR3 contains 14 residues. CDR3 amino acids: CSVVRTALGNTIYF. The DNA of the CDR3 is TGCAGCGTTGTCCGGACCGCGCTTGGAAACACCATATATTTT.

This chain's CDR3 is CSVASGTGAPGYTF. The CDR3 nucleotides are TGCAGCGTAGCTTCCGGGACAGGGGCGCCCGGCTACACCTTC. The gene calls are TRBV29-1 and TRBJ1-2; 10 bases are a match to TRBD1. CDR1 is SQVTM, CDR2 ANQGSEA, per germline. CDR3 size: 14 residues. The J segment lost 8 bases and the V segment lost 6 bases, leaving 12 bases of the junction unmatched.

Details on this clonotype: Mismatch with germline at one junction end may stem from a read error. V gene TRBV7-7 combines with J gene TRBJ2-5, with 10 bases that match TRBD1. The germline gives CDR1 SSHAT, CDR2 FNYEAQ (reference sequence). CDR3 length: 16 amino acids. The CDR3 bases are TGTGCTAGCAGCTTACAACAGACAGGGGGCTATGAGACCCAGTACTTC. It encodes CASSLQQTGGYETQYF.

The V call is TRBV9, the J call TRBJ1-3; D is perhaps TRBD1 (5 bases). The germline V gene has CDR1 SGDLS and CDR2 YYNGEE. V was cut by 4 bases and J by 2 bases, with 16 bases left in between. The CDR3 runs 16 residues. The CDR3 DNA reads TGTGCCAGCAGCCAGGGAGACGCAGCCCCTGGAAACACCATATATTTT. It is translated as CASSQGDAAPGNTIYF. Full variable domain (missing parts from reference TRBV9 and TRBJ1-3): DSGVTQTPKHLITATGQRVTLRCSPRSGDLSVYWYQQSLDQGLQFLIQYYNGEERAKGNILERFSAQQFPDLHSELNLSSLELGDSALYFCASSQGDAAPGNTIYFGEGSWLTVV.

This clonotype was seen only once. The chain has TRBV19 and TRBJ2-6; weak D call: TRBD2 (6 bases). Trimming left V 3 bases short and J 0 bases short, with 6 bases between. CDR1 is LNHDA and CDR2 is SQIVND in the germline V gene (reference sequence). This CDR3 contains 15 residues. The CDR3 here is CASSMRDSGANVLTF. CDR3 DNA sequence: TGTGCCAGTAGTATGCGGGACTCTGGGGCCAACGTCCTGACTTTC.

The rearrangement uses TRBV19 and TRBJ1-5, with D perhaps TRBD1 (5 bases). Trimming stripped 3 bases from V and 2 bases from J, with 20 bases between. This CDR3 contains 18 residues. Germline-derived CDR1 and CDR2 are LNHDA and SQIVND (reference sequence). CDR3 bases: TGTGCCAGTAGTATGGGCTTAGTATCTTGGGGCGGCAATCAGCCCCAGCATTTT. Its protein product is CASSMGLVSWGGNQPQHF.

The chain is built from TRBV7-6 and TRBJ1-4, with 10 positions matching TRBD1. The germline V gene encodes CDR1 SGHVS and CDR2 FNYEAQ. CDR3 length: 14 residues. J was trimmed by 8 bases and V by 4 bases; bases with no gene match: 4. This CDR3 is CASSWGQGSEKLFF. The CDR3 DNA reads TGTGCCAGCAGCTGGGGACAGGGGTCCGAAAAACTGTTTTTT.

This rearrangement joins TRBV20-1 to TRBJ1-6; TRBD1 is a possible D gene (5 bases). Germline V gives CDR1 DFQATT, CDR2 SNEGSKA (reference sequence). This CDR3 contains 14 residues. V was cut by 4 bases and J by 7 bases, with 14 bases left in between. The DNA for the CDR3 is TGCAGTGCTATTGGTTCAGGGCCAAATTCACCCCTCCACTTT. The encoded protein is CSAIGSGPNSPLHF.

This clonotype was detected many times. A much larger clone lies a single base off, so this may be a read error. This chain joins TRBV2 and TRBJ2-7, with D possibly being TRBD2 (5 bases). There are 11 residues in the CDR3. Trimming pared 6 bases from V and 3 bases from J, leaving 6 bases between. Germline CDR1 SNHLY, CDR2 FYNNEI. CDR3 in DNA: TGTGCCAGCAGCGACTACTACGAGCAGTACTTC. Translated, it gives CASSDYYEQYF.